These 32 T cell receptor beta chains share one sample of origin, sequenced in a study of T-cell memory formation after mild COVID-19. Using its own MiXCR run on the 5' RACE reads, TCRdb lists one record per CDR3 protein. Of some 15,000 distinct CDR3 sequences listed, 15% to 20% were seen once; the top ten hold more than 40%. Specimen: PBMCs or a T cell subset sorted from them (not recorded which). These receptors were taken from an adult woman who had mild COVID-19 (a few samples of this study predate the infection). Cell type and time point are not known.

This clonotype was seen repeatedly, ten times or more. V and J are TRBV12-3 or TRBV12-4 and TRBJ2-5; TRBD1 matches 9 bases. The CDR3 sequence is 14 residues long. The V gene end was trimmed by 4 bases and the J gene end by 5 bases; junction bases not matched to a gene: 5. CDR3 residues: CASSSRTGVETQYF. In DNA, the CDR3 is TGTGCCAGCAGTTCCAGGACAGGGGTGGAGACCCAGTACTTC.

This clonotype was counted many times. This chain uses TRBV5-1 with TRBJ1-3; D gene unclear. Germline V gene lookup returns CDR1 SGHRS and CDR2 YFSETQ. V dropped 6 bases and J dropped 0 bases, with 13 bases sitting between them. The CDR3 runs to 15 residues. The CDR3 nucleotides read TGCGCCAGCACCGTCGACGGAAGCTCTGGAAACACCATATATTTT. The encoded protein is CASTVDGSSGNTIYF.

Ten or more counts support this clonotype. For the CDR3, the DNA is TGTGCCAGTAGTATTGCGGGAGAGAGTGCAGATACGCAGTATTTT. This sequence encodes CASSIAGESADTQYF. The chain employs TRBV19 and TRBJ2-3; 7 bases map to TRBD2. Trimming removed 3 bases from V and 4 bases from J; junction bases left unmatched: 7. This CDR3 comprises 15 residues. CDR1 is LNHDA and CDR2 is SQIVND in the germline V gene (reference sequence). The whole variable domain, filled in from reference TRBV19 and TRBJ2-3, reads DGGITQSPKYLFRKEGQNVTLSCEQNLNHDAMYWYRQDPGQGLRLIYYSQIVNDFQKGDIAEGYSVSREKKESFPLTVTSAQKNPTAFYLCASSIAGESADTQYFGPGTRLTVL.

At least ten counts were recorded for this clonotype. The chain uses TRBV27 and TRBJ1-4; 12 bases line up with TRBD1. The germline CDR1 and CDR2 sequences are MNHEY and SMNVEV (reference sequence). This CDR3 has 14 residues. V was pared by 6 bases and J by 8 bases, with 4 bases of the junction left unmatched. Here the CDR3 DNA reads TGTGCCAGCAGCGCCGGGACAGGGGGCGAAAAACTGTTTTTT. This codes for CASSAGTGGEKLFF.

The chain couples TRBV6-2 or TRBV6-3 to TRBJ1-2, with 9 bases identical to TRBD1. Germline V gene data show CDR1 as MNHEY and CDR2 as SVGEGT. The V and J ends lost 0 bases and 4 bases, in that order; junction bases with no gene match: 9. CDR3 size: 17 residues. The DNA for the CDR3 is TGTGCCAGCAGTTACTCGTTTATTACAGGGGGCGGCTATGGCTACACCTTC. This codes for CASSYSFITGGGYGYTF.

The gene calls are TRBV6-5 and TRBJ2-5; 9 positions match TRBD1. The CDR3 has 15 residues. Germline V gene lookup returns CDR1 MNHEY and CDR2 SVGAGI. V lost 5 bases to trimming and J lost 6 bases; unmatched junction nucleotides: 10. The CDR3 sequence: CASSPPGQGSKTQYF. CDR3 in DNA: TGTGCCAGCAGTCCCCCGGGACAGGGTTCGAAGACCCAGTACTTC.

This clonotype was seen at least ten times. The chain employs TRBV5-1 and TRBJ2-3, with a tentative D call TRBD1 (6 bases). Trimming shortened V by 2 bases and J by 1 base, and 8 bases separated the two germline ends. Germline assignment: CDR1 SGHRS and CDR2 YFSETQ. CDR3 length: 14 amino acids. CDR3 amino acids: CASSFSGGTDTQYF. DNA of the CDR3: TGCGCCAGCAGCTTCTCAGGGGGCACAGATACGCAGTATTTT.

This clonotype appeared many times. The chain carries TRBV4-1 and TRBJ1-2; D remains ambiguous. V lost 1 base to trimming and J lost 2 bases, with 14 bases between them. The CDR3 totals 16 residues. CDR1 is MGHRA, CDR2 YSYEKL, per germline. The CDR3 sequence: CASSQVPTPRNYGYTF. CDR3 sequence (DNA): TGCGCCAGCAGCCAAGTCCCGACACCCCGGAACTATGGCTACACCTTC.

This clonotype has ten or more counts. The chain has TRBV20-1 and TRBJ1-5, with TRBD1 matching over 8 bases. This CDR3 has 16 amino acids. Germline lookup yields CDR1 DFQATT and CDR2 SNEGSKA (reference sequence). Trimming took 6 bases from V and 5 from J; bases not matched to a gene: 15. Here the CDR3 DNA reads TGCAGTGCCGCCAATCAGGGGGCGCATCTGGATCAGCCCCAGCATTTT. The encoded protein is CSAANQGAHLDQPQHF.

The chain combines TRBV20-1 with TRBJ2-3; D may be TRBD1 (6 bases). V was pared by 3 bases and J by 0 bases, with 13 bases between. Germline V gene lookup returns CDR1 DFQATT and CDR2 SNEGSKA (reference sequence). The CDR3 sequence is 15 residues long. CDR3 sequence reads: CSASVGADSTDTQYF. The CDR3 nucleotides read TGCAGTGCTAGCGTGGGGGCCGATAGCACAGATACGCAGTATTTT.

This clonotype was seen many times. The chain carries TRBV29-1 and TRBJ2-7; TRBD2 is a possible D gene (5 bases). This CDR3 spans 13 amino acids. Germline CDR1 SQVTM, CDR2 ANQGSEA. V was clipped by 7 bases and J by 1 base, with 14 bases between them. This CDR3 reads CSAWTHRSYEQYF. The CDR3 DNA reads TGCAGCGCCTGGACTCACCGGTCCTACGAGCAGTACTTC.

The chain links TRBV4-1 to TRBJ2-1; either TRBD1 or TRBD2 may fit D (5 bases each). CDR1 MGHRA and CDR2 YSYEKL come from the germline V gene. The CDR3 has 16 amino acids. V was shortened by 4 bases and J by 8 bases, with 21 bases between the two germline ends. The CDR3 is CASSLTVVGEFYEQFF. DNA for the CDR3: TGCGCCAGCAGCCTCACCGTGGTGGGGGAGTTCTATGAGCAGTTCTTC.

This clonotype has a count of ten or more. V gene TRBV19 combines with J gene TRBJ2-7; TRBD1 matches at 7 bases. Germline loops: CDR1 LNHDA, CDR2 SQIVND (reference sequence). J lost 1 base, V lost 3 bases, and 6 bases had no gene match. The CDR3 has 15 residues. DNA of the CDR3: TGTGCCAGTAGTATCTCCAACAGGGGATCCTACGAGCAGTACTTC. As protein: CASSISNRGSYEQYF.

V gene TRBV6-5 combines with J gene TRBJ1-2, with 10 bases identical to TRBD1. This CDR3 contains 15 residues. V shed 5 bases and J 7 bases; nucleotides not matched to a gene: 10. CDR1 and CDR2 (germline): MNHEY, SVGAGI. The CDR3 reads CASSLRATGGLGYTF. DNA for the CDR3: TGTGCCAGCAGTCTCCGGGCGACAGGGGGCCTTGGCTACACCTTC.

This clonotype was observed many times. The chain links TRBV4-3 to TRBJ2-7; D unresolved. Germline-derived CDR1 and CDR2 are LGHNA and YSLEER. The ends were cut back, 0 bases at V and 0 bases at J, with 3 bases in the middle. This CDR3 contains 13 residues. The DNA of the CDR3 is TGCGCCAGCAGCCAAGAGCCCTCCTACGAGCAGTACTTC. The encoded protein is CASSQEPSYEQYF.

Ten or more counts support this clonotype. The genes are TRBV12-3 or TRBV12-4 and TRBJ1-4, with D possibly TRBD1 on 5 matching bases. The CDR3 totals 15 residues. Trimming removed 5 bases from V and 3 bases from J, with 13 bases in between. The CDR3: CASSRDLVANEKLFF. As DNA, the CDR3 is TGTGCCAGCAGTAGGGACTTGGTTGCTAATGAAAAACTGTTTTTT.

This clonotype was picked up many times. The chain is built from TRBV14 and TRBJ2-4; either TRBD1 or TRBD2 may fit D (5 bases each). The V and J ends lost 0 bases and 3 bases respectively, with 18 bases between them. Germline V gives CDR1 SGHDN, CDR2 FVKESK. The CDR3 runs to 18 residues. Here the CDR3 reads CASSQELGPSRGKNIQYF. In DNA, the CDR3 is TGTGCCAGCAGCCAAGAATTGGGACCGAGCCGTGGCAAAAACATTCAGTACTTC.

In its sample, this clonotype was seen many times. V usage is TRBV27 and J usage is TRBJ2-3; D remains ambiguous. Germline CDR1 MNHEY, CDR2 SMNVEV (reference sequence). Between the trimmed V and J ends, which lost 7 bases and 0 bases, there was a span of 11 bases. The CDR3 contains 14 residues. CDR3 DNA: TGTGCCAGCAACCCGACACCGAGCACAGATACGCAGTATTTT. Translated: CASNPTPSTDTQYF.

This clonotype was counted many times. The J gene is TRBJ2-2, the V gene TRBV7-9, with D unclear. Per the germline V gene, CDR1 is SEHNR and CDR2 is FQNEAQ (reference sequence). This CDR3 contains 18 residues. V shed 2 bases and J shed 3 bases, with 19 bases lying between them. As DNA, the CDR3 is TGTGCCAGCAGCTTAAGGGTGGGTCCCGGAACTTACACCGGGGAGCTGTTTTTT. Its protein product is CASSLRVGPGTYTGELFF.

The CDR3 spells CASSEVGKTREYF. The CDR3 coding sequence is TGTGCCAGCAGTGAAGTGGGGAAGACAAGAGAGTACTTC. The chain links TRBV2 to TRBJ2-7, with unresolved D. There are 13 residues in the CDR3. CDR1 SNHLY and CDR2 FYNNEI come from the germline V gene. Trimming removed 1 base at V and 11 bases at J, with 15 bases between.

This chain links TRBV18 with TRBJ2-7, with 9 positions matching TRBD1. The CDR3 consists of 14 residues. The V gene's germline CDR1 is KGHSH and CDR2 LQKENI. V lost 3 bases, J lost 3 bases, and 3 bases stayed unmatched. In DNA, the CDR3 is TGTGCCAGCTCACCGGGACAGGGACGCTACGAGCAGTACTTC. Translation gives CASSPGQGRYEQYF.

This clonotype came up many times. The chain is built from TRBV4-3 and TRBJ2-7; 11 bases agree with TRBD2. With V trimmed by 2 bases and J by 2 bases, 5 bases remained unmatched. CDR1 LGHNA and CDR2 YSLEER come from the germline V gene. The CDR3 runs to 16 residues. The CDR3 protein is CASSQSGTSGAYEQYF. CDR3 nucleotide sequence: TGCGCCAGCAGCCAATCCGGGACTAGCGGTGCCTACGAGCAGTACTTC.

This chain uses TRBV5-1 with TRBJ2-3; D remains ambiguous. Trimming stripped 3 bases from V and 3 bases from J, with 14 bases between. The CDR3 has 15 residues. The germline V gene encodes CDR1 SGHRS and CDR2 YFSETQ. The CDR3: CASSSQGPRTDTQYF. CDR3 DNA: TGCGCCAGCAGCTCACAAGGCCCTAGGACAGATACGCAGTATTTT.

This clonotype was seen ten or more times. The chain links TRBV6-5 to TRBJ1-1, with 9 bases identical to TRBD1. This CDR3 comprises 16 residues. Per the germline V gene, CDR1 is MNHEY and CDR2 is SVGAGI. Trimming at V came to 1 base and at J to 7 bases, leaving 10 bases not matched to a gene. The CDR3 loop reads CASSYWTGVGGSEAFF. The CDR3 DNA reads as TGTGCCAGCAGTTACTGGACAGGGGTGGGGGGGAGTGAAGCTTTCTTT.

The J gene is TRBJ2-4, the V gene TRBV7-3, with 7 nucleotides matching TRBD2. The CDR3 has 13 amino acids. Germline V gene sequence: CDR1 SGHTA, CDR2 FQGTGA. J was trimmed by 7 bases and V by 2 bases; bases with no gene match: 2. In DNA form, the CDR3 reads TGTGCCAGCAGCTTACAGGGAGGGAACATTCAGTACTTC. Its protein product is CASSLQGGNIQYF.

This clonotype was counted many times. The chain is built from TRBV5-1 and TRBJ2-1; no reliable D call. The CDR3 is 12 amino acids. Deletions cut 0 bases from V and 9 bases from J, with 7 bases between. Germline CDR1 is SGHRS and CDR2 is YFSETQ. This CDR3 reads CASSLAQTEQFF. CDR3 nucleotide sequence: TGCGCCAGCAGCTTGGCACAAACTGAGCAGTTCTTC.

This clonotype was seen at least ten times. The chain is built from TRBV27 and TRBJ1-4; D uncertain. The V and J ends lost 5 bases and 7 bases respectively, with 20 bases between them. In germline, CDR1 is MNHEY, CDR2 SMNVEV (reference sequence). The CDR3 consists of 16 residues. This CDR3 is CASSQPGLGESEKLFF. DNA of the CDR3: TGTGCCAGCAGTCAACCAGGACTCGGGGAAAGTGAAAAACTGTTTTTT.

This clonotype is medium-sized. The genes are TRBV12-3 or TRBV12-4 and TRBJ2-1; D is perhaps TRBD1 or TRBD2 (5 bases each). The V gene lost 3 bases and the J gene lost 7 bases, with 16 bases spanning the gap. The CDR3 length is 15 residues. CDR3 residues: CASSFFGQGENEQFF. The DNA for the CDR3 is TGTGCCAGCAGTTTTTTTGGGCAGGGAGAAAATGAGCAGTTCTTC.

Many counts were recorded for this clonotype. The chain combines TRBV19 with TRBJ1-2; 9 bases match TRBD1. In germline, CDR1 is LNHDA, CDR2 SQIVND (reference sequence). V trimming: 3 bases; J trimming: 9 bases; junction bases outside the gene matches: 11. The CDR3 is 15 amino acids. DNA of the CDR3: TGTGCCAGTAGTATTGCCCGGGACAGGGCTAAGAGCTACACCTTC. Protein sequence: CASSIARDRAKSYTF.

The sample holds one count of this clonotype. The rearrangement links TRBV3-1 to TRBJ2-1, with a tentative D call TRBD2 (6 bases). The CDR3 is made up of 14 amino acids. Per germline, CDR1 LGHDT and CDR2 YNNKEL (reference sequence). The V end was cut by 1 base, the J end by 6 bases, with 10 bases between. The CDR3 bases are TGTGCCAGCAGCCAAGCGGGAGTAGCCAATGAGCAGTTCTTC. Amino acid sequence: CASSQAGVANEQFF.

At least ten counts were recorded for this clonotype. This chain connects TRBV7-6 to TRBJ2-3; TRBD1 matches 10 bases. The CDR3 is 16 amino acids. V dropped 1 base and J dropped 4; count of bases not matched to a gene: 5. The germline CDR1 and CDR2 sequences are SGHVS and FNYEAQ. The CDR3 reads CASSLEGDRGSDTQYF. The CDR3 DNA reads TGTGCCAGCAGCTTAGAAGGGGACAGGGGTTCAGATACGCAGTATTTT.

This clonotype was recorded at least ten times. V usage is TRBV13 and J usage is TRBJ1-2; no definite D call. V lost 5 bases, J lost 1 base, and 5 bases lay in between. The CDR3 has 12 amino acids. Germline V gives CDR1 PRHDT, CDR2 FYEKMQ (reference sequence). CDR3 nucleotides: TGTGCCAGCAGCCTGGATAACTATGGCTACACCTTC. Its translation is CASSLDNYGYTF.